This T cell receptor beta chain was documented in a study of blood T cell repertoires in COVID-19. Study-wide context: Samples of COVID-19 (acute and convalescent) were obtained from the United States, Italy and Spain. T cells, B-cell-depleted T cells, or PBMCs provided the cDNA or gDNA that served as material.

Authors' methods: Amplifying reference gene primers gave estimates of nucleated cell counts. Produced via immunoSEQ multiplex PCR; TCRdb's table is partial and in-frame only. The V and J calls and clone size are taken from that table; D and trimming were inferred from the DNA. In the table there are approximately 180,000 clones, 70% to 90% of which are singletons. The CDR3 loop spans 14 amino acids. V shed 2 bases and J 5 bases; nucleotides not matched to a gene: 4. CDR1 SGHTA and CDR2 FQGNSA come from the germline V gene. The sequence was obtained from a man in his fifties or sixties with active or convalescent COVID-19. The sequenced material came from peripheral blood. The chain has TRBV7-2 and TRBJ2-5, with 8 bases identical to TRBD1. The CDR3 is CASSLTGGYETQYF. In DNA form, the CDR3 reads TGTGCCAGCAGCTTAACAGGGGGTTACGAGACCCAGTACTTC.